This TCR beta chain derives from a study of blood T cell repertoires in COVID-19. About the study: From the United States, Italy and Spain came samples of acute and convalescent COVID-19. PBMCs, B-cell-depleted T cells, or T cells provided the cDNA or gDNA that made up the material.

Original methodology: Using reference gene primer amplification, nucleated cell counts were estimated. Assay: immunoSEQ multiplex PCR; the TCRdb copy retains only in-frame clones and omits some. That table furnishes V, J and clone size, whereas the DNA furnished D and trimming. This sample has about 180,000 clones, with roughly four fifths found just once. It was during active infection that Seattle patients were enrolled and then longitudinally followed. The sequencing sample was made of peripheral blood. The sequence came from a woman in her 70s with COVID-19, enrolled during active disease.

The CDR3 reads CASSSRTDVLAFF. The CDR3 bases are TGTGCCAGTAGTTCTCGGACAGACGTATTAGCTTTCTTT. The rearrangement uses TRBV19 and TRBJ1-1; D perhaps matches TRBD1 (6 bases). V was shortened by 5 bases and J by 10 bases, with 17 bases between the two germline ends. The CDR3 length is 13 residues. Per germline, CDR1 LNHDA and CDR2 SQIVND (reference sequence).